A single sample gave rise to the 16 T cell receptor beta chains below, sequenced in a study of blood T cell repertoires in COVID-19. Profiled with immunoSEQ multiplex PCR; TCRdb holds only in-frame clones, not every one. The data show 350,000 to 400,000 clones, around 89% seen once. The material sequenced was peripheral blood. Receptors were obtained from a man aged 18 to 29 with active or convalescent COVID-19.

This chain joins TRBV6-2 or TRBV6-3 and TRBJ1-1; D is possibly TRBD1 (5 bases). V dropped 0 bases and J dropped 1 base, with 9 bases sitting between them. This CDR3 comprises 15 residues. Germline V gene sequence: CDR1 MNHEY, CDR2 SVGEGT. DNA for the CDR3: TGTGCCAGCAGTTACTCAGGGAGGGGGAACACTGAAGCTTTCTTT. It encodes CASSYSGRGNTEAFF.

The chain recombines TRBV29-1 with TRBJ1-3; D remains ambiguous. Germline-derived CDR1 and CDR2 are SQVTM and ANQGSEA. The CDR3 is made up of 14 amino acids. V lost 5 bases, J lost 0 bases, and 11 bases lay in between. CDR3 DNA sequence: TGCAGCGTTCTGGGAGCCCCCTCTGGAAACACCATATATTTT. Protein sequence: CSVLGAPSGNTIYF.

This chain joins TRBV18 and TRBJ1-1, with TRBD1 matching over 7 bases. V lost 5 bases and J lost 1; bases outside the gene matches: 10. CDR1 is KGHSH, CDR2 LQKENI, per germline. The CDR3 has 16 amino acids. The CDR3 coding sequence is TGTGCCAGCTCATCAGAGAGACAGGGTACGAACACTGAAGCTTTCTTT. This sequence encodes CASSSERQGTNTEAFF.

The chain employs TRBV19 and TRBJ1-4; D remains ambiguous. From germline, CDR1 is LNHDA and CDR2 SQIVND (reference sequence). Trimming cost V 5 bases and J 5 bases, with 9 bases left between them. CDR3 length equals 13 residues. The CDR3 DNA sequence: TGTGCCAGTAGTTGGACGGGAAATGAAAAACTGTTTTTT. It is translated as CASSWTGNEKLFF.

This chain links TRBV29-1 with TRBJ2-5; 7 nucleotides match TRBD1. The CDR3 sequence is 12 residues long. Unmatched junction bases numbered 1, after V lost 5 bases and J lost 1 base. The germline V gene encodes CDR1 SQVTM and CDR2 ANQGSEA. The CDR3 protein is CSVHRGQETQYF. The CDR3 DNA is TGCAGCGTTCACAGGGGCCAAGAGACCCAGTACTTC.

This chain joins TRBV10-3 and TRBJ1-2; TRBD1 aligns across 7 bases. The CDR3 has 13 amino acids. Germline V gene data show CDR1 as ENHRY and CDR2 as SYGVKD. Unmatched junction bases numbered 9, after V lost 8 bases and J lost 6 bases. The CDR3 nucleotides read TGTGCCATCGGACAGGAGGGGAGTCATGGCTACACCTTC. Residues: CAIGQEGSHGYTF.

The chain is built from TRBV29-1 and TRBJ1-1, with D uncertain. Trimming left V 0 bases short and J 0 bases short, with 14 bases between. This CDR3 spans 16 amino acids. Germline V gives CDR1 SQVTM, CDR2 ANQGSEA. CDR3: CSVEDPARTMNTEAFF. The CDR3 DNA follows: TGCAGCGTTGAAGATCCCGCCAGAACTATGAACACTGAAGCTTTCTTT.

V and J are TRBV5-6 and TRBJ1-2; TRBD1 agrees at 7 bases. The germline V gene has CDR1 SGHDT and CDR2 YYEEEE. CDR3 size: 17 residues. After removal of 1 base from V and 4 bases from J, the junction contained 13 bases not matched to a gene. The CDR3 nucleotides are TGTGCCAGCAGCTTGTGGTTTGGCAGGGACAGACCCTATGGCTACACCTTC. Its protein is CASSLWFGRDRPYGYTF. Complete variable domain (other parts from reference TRBV5-6 and TRBJ1-2): DAGVTQSPTHLIKTRGQQVTLRCSPKSGHDTVSWYQQALGQGPQFIFQYYEEEERQRGNFPDRFSGHQFPNYSSELNVNALLLGDSALYLCASSLWFGRDRPYGYTFGSGTRLTVV.

The chain joins TRBV14 to TRBJ2-7; TRBD2 agrees at 12 bases. V lost 1 base, J lost 2 bases, and 12 bases stayed unmatched. The CDR3 totals 19 residues. Germline CDR1 reads SGHDN; CDR2 reads FVKESK. CDR3 sequence reads: CASSQGLAGALPRPYEQYF. For the CDR3, the DNA is TGTGCCAGCAGCCAAGGACTAGCGGGGGCCCTCCCCCGGCCCTACGAGCAGTACTTC. The variable domain in full, with the rest retrieved from reference TRBV14 and TRBJ2-7, is EAGVTQFPSHSVIEKGQTVTLRCDPISGHDNLYWYRRVMGKEIKFLLHFVKESKQDESGMPNNRFLAERTGGTYSTLKVQPAELEDSGVYFCASSQGLAGALPRPYEQYFGPGTRLTVT.

The gene calls are TRBV19 and TRBJ1-1; D ambiguous. Trimming stripped 8 bases from V and 1 base from J, with 11 bases between. Per germline, CDR1 LNHDA and CDR2 SQIVND (reference sequence). The CDR3 is 13 amino acids. As DNA, the CDR3 is TGTGCCAGTTCTCACGGTGGGAACACTGAAGCTTTCTTT. It is translated as CASSHGGNTEAFF.

CDR3: CASSVPGQGAGEQYF. In DNA form, the CDR3 reads TGTGCCAGCAGTGTTCCGGGACAGGGGGCGGGCGAGCAGTACTTC. The chain couples TRBV6-4 to TRBJ2-7, with TRBD1 matching 12 bases. The CDR3 covers 15 residues. CDR1 MRHNA and CDR2 SNTAGT come from the germline V gene. V dropped 4 bases and J dropped 6; count of bases not matched to a gene: 7.

This clone was found once. The chain employs TRBV6-2 or TRBV6-3 and TRBJ1-1; D gene ambiguous. V gave up 6 bases and J gave up 7 bases, with 12 bases separating them. CDR1 and CDR2 (germline): MNHEY, SVGEGT. The CDR3 sequence is 12 residues long. The CDR3 DNA sequence: TGTGCCAGCAGCCAAGGACTGATTGAAGCTTTCTTT. It codes for CASSQGLIEAFF.

This clone has a single count. The genes are TRBV10-1 and TRBJ2-1; tentatively, D is TRBD2 (7 bases). Trimming shortened V by 4 bases and J by 7 bases, and 23 bases separated the two germline ends. Germline lookup yields CDR1 WNHNN and CDR2 SYGVQD (reference sequence). The CDR3 sequence is 17 residues long. The chain's CDR3 is CASSVCDLGGDNNEQFF. The CDR3 coding sequence is TGCGCCAGCAGTGTGTGTGACTTGGGGGGGGACAATAATGAGCAGTTCTTC.

The J gene is TRBJ2-3, the V gene TRBV9; D is uncertain. Looked up from germline, CDR1 is SGDLS and CDR2 is YYNGEE. This CDR3 is built from 15 residues. Trimming pared 0 bases from V and 2 bases from J, leaving 10 bases between. Written as DNA, the CDR3 is TGTGCCAGCAGCGTAGTTGAGTATAACACAGATACGCAGTATTTT. Encoded protein: CASSVVEYNTDTQYF.

Concerning this clone: Other DNA sequences from this sample encode an identical CDR3 as well. The J gene is TRBJ2-7, the V gene TRBV28; D possibly corresponds to TRBD1 (5 bases). The germline gives CDR1 MDHEN, CDR2 SYDVKM. The V and J ends lost 6 bases and 2 bases respectively, with 8 bases between them. This CDR3 spans 12 amino acids. The CDR3, as DNA: TGTGCCAGCAGGACAGCTCCCTACGAGCAGTACTTC. Its protein product is CASRTAPYEQYF.

Worth noting for this clone: At one boundary the junction diverges from the germline segment, which might be a read error. The rearrangement uses TRBV5-1 and TRBJ2-5; a possible D gene is TRBD2 (5 bases). Germline values: CDR1 SGHRS, CDR2 YFSETQ. CDR3 length equals 15 residues. Here the CDR3 DNA reads TGCGCCAGCAGCCCGGAGGTGGTAGGCCAAGGGACCCAGTACTTC. Protein: CASSPEVVGQGTQYF.